This passage covers 25 T cell receptor beta chains from one sample sequenced in a study of Ad26.COV2.S vaccination and SARS-CoV-2 variants (dated by TCRdb to about 2021). The treatment or condition label for this specimen denotes: about 20 received Ad26.COV2.S at low or high dose, single or two shots; several received placebo; per-sample allocation not given. Repertoires of vaccine and placebo recipients were sequenced from samples collected on day 63 after the first injection. The method behind the library was the immunoSEQ multiplex PCR assay. In its TCRdb copy, this immuneACCESS table keeps in-frame sequences only and misses some clones. Where compared with another copy, unresolved V genes explain less than half of these, and the others have no known cause. The table for this sample lists about 350,000 clones; roughly 85% of them were counted only once. Clones ranked in the top ten supply 3% to 4% of the sample.

The source material was peripheral blood, sampled in a trial of Ad26.COV2.S vaccine versus placebo. The origin of the receptors is a person between 18 and 65 years old who received the Ad26.COV2.S COVID-19 vaccine or a placebo.

The chain combines TRBV24-1 with TRBJ2-1; 7 bases align to TRBD2. The junction had 5 bases not matched to a gene; V was cut back by 9 bases and J by 4 bases. The CDR3 runs to 13 residues. Germline V gene lookup returns CDR1 KGHDR and CDR2 SFDVKD. CDR3 protein: CATQREGYNEQFF. For the CDR3, the DNA is TGTGCCACCCAGCGGGAAGGGTACAATGAGCAGTTCTTC.

This clone was detected a few times. The rearrangement links TRBV7-9 to TRBJ1-1; D is uncertain. The CDR3 contains 12 residues. Germline V gene lookup returns CDR1 SEHNR and CDR2 FQNEAQ (reference sequence). V lost 8 bases to trimming and J lost 10 bases, with 17 bases between them. DNA for the CDR3: TGTGCCAGCGGGGTCCCGGCCGGGCGAGCTTTCTTT. Translation gives CASGVPAGRAFF.

This clone was seen once. V and J are TRBV5-1 and TRBJ2-7; 8 nucleotides match TRBD2. The V gene end was trimmed by 3 bases and the J gene end by 5 bases; junction bases not matched to a gene: 10. There are 15 residues in the CDR3. Germline CDR1 SGHRS, CDR2 YFSETQ. The CDR3 sequence: CASSSEVAGSNEQYF. DNA of the CDR3: TGCGCCAGCAGCTCCGAAGTAGCGGGATCTAACGAGCAGTACTTC.

The chain couples TRBV5-4 to TRBJ1-4; 9 nucleotides agree with TRBD1. This CDR3 is 17 amino acids long. The germline gives CDR1 SGHNT, CDR2 YYREEE (reference sequence). The J segment lost 7 bases and the V segment lost 3 bases, leaving 13 bases of the junction unmatched. DNA of the CDR3: TGTGCCAGCAGCTCGTTAACCCCGGGACAGGGAGGTGAAAAACTGTTTTTT. Translation gives CASSSLTPGQGGEKLFF.

The DNA of the CDR3 is TGTGCCAGCGTAGACAGGGAGCGTGAGCAGTTCTTC. Protein sequence: CASVDREREQFF. The V gene is TRBV19, the J gene TRBJ2-1; TRBD1 matches at 7 bases. Germline CDR1 is LNHDA and CDR2 is SQIVND (reference sequence). The CDR3 is 12 amino acids. Losses at the gene ends were 9 bases for V and 9 bases for J; bases not matched to a gene: 8. The full variable domain, with the rest looked up from reference TRBV19 and TRBJ2-1, is DGGITQSPKYLFRKEGQNVTLSCEQNLNHDAMYWYRQDPGQGLRLIYYSQIVNDFQKGDIAEGYSVSREKKESFPLTVTSAQKNPTAFYLCASVDREREQFFGPGTRLTVL.

The V call is TRBV4-3, the J call TRBJ2-2; no definite D call. The V gene lost 0 bases and the J gene lost 4 bases, with 9 bases spanning the gap. Germline CDR1 LGHNA, CDR2 YSLEER. This CDR3 is built from 15 residues. This CDR3 reads CASSQDSSPTGELFF. The CDR3 DNA sequence: TGCGCCAGCAGCCAAGATTCCTCGCCCACCGGGGAGCTGTTTTTT.

The rearrangement uses TRBV28 and TRBJ2-7; D is perhaps TRBD1 or TRBD2 (5 bases each). V lost 3 bases and J lost 3, with 12 bases in between. Germline CDR1 is MDHEN and CDR2 is SYDVKM. This CDR3 region has 14 residues. The CDR3 DNA is TGTGCCAGCAGTTTGGAGGTAACAGGCTACGAGCAGTACTTC. It is translated as CASSLEVTGYEQYF.

This chain links TRBV5-1 with TRBJ2-1; a possible D gene is TRBD1 (5 bases). This CDR3 is 15 amino acids long. CDR1 and CDR2 from the germline V gene are SGHRS and YFSETQ. V shed 2 bases and J shed 0 bases, with 9 bases lying between them. CDR3 DNA: TGCGCCAGCAGCTTTGTGACAGACTCCTACAATGAGCAGTTCTTC. Translation: CASSFVTDSYNEQFF.

The chain carries TRBV28 and TRBJ1-5, with D possibly matching TRBD1 (5 bases). The V gene's germline CDR1 is MDHEN and CDR2 SYDVKM. This CDR3 spans 16 amino acids. V was shortened by 3 bases and J by 6 bases, with 18 bases between the two germline ends. The CDR3 coding sequence is TGTGCCAGCAGTTTTACATGGGGCGAGGGTGGTCAGCCCCAGCATTTT. This encodes CASSFTWGEGGQPQHF.

This clone occurred once. This rearrangement joins TRBV9 to TRBJ2-1, with a possible D match to TRBD2 (5 bases). CDR1 SGDLS and CDR2 YYNGEE come from the germline V gene. V lost 0 bases to trimming and J lost 7 bases, with 17 bases between them. The CDR3 covers 16 residues. CDR3 region: CASSVASRNRGNEQFF. CDR3 nucleotides: TGTGCCAGCAGCGTAGCTTCAAGGAATAGAGGGAATGAGCAGTTCTTC.

V gene TRBV5-1 combines with J gene TRBJ1-3, with 7 nucleotides matching TRBD1. Germline lookup yields CDR1 SGHRS and CDR2 YFSETQ. The CDR3 runs to 13 residues. V gave up 6 bases and J gave up 2 bases; unmatched junction bases: 2. CDR3 nucleotide sequence: TGCGCCAGCACACAGGGGCCTGGAAACACCATATATTTT. It yields the protein CASTQGPGNTIYF.

The count of this clone is one. This chain connects TRBV6-5 to TRBJ2-5; the D is unclear. The CDR3 contains 15 residues. Trimming pared 10 bases from V and 1 base from J, leaving 19 bases between. Germline V gives CDR1 MNHEY, CDR2 SVGAGI. CDR3 protein: CATWMVGTTQETQYF. Here the CDR3 DNA reads TGTGCCACATGGATGGTGGGAACAACCCAAGAGACCCAGTACTTC.

This clone appeared a few times. The chain uses TRBV11-2 and TRBJ2-7, with D tentatively TRBD1 (6 bases). CDR1 SGHAT and CDR2 FQNNGV come from the germline V gene. The CDR3 runs 13 residues. Trimming left V 4 bases short and J 3 bases short, with 10 bases between. The CDR3 loop is CASSSTTGYEQYF. The CDR3 region has the DNA TGTGCCAGCAGCTCGACGACAGGCTACGAGCAGTACTTC.

The chain has TRBV27 and TRBJ2-7; 8 bases match TRBD1. V dropped 8 bases and J dropped 6; count of bases not matched to a gene: 6. Germline assignment: CDR1 MNHEY and CDR2 SMNVEV (reference sequence). The CDR3 extends over 12 amino acids. CDR3 bases: TGTGCCAGCCTCGGACAGGGCCCCGAGCAGTACTTC. Translation gives CASLGQGPEQYF.

This clone appeared once. J is TRBJ2-7 and V is TRBV15; 9 nucleotides agree with TRBD2. V dropped 0 bases and J dropped 1; count of bases not matched to a gene: 10. The CDR3 has 18 amino acids. Germline CDR1 and CDR2: LNHNV and YYDKDF (reference sequence). The CDR3 nucleotides read TGTGCCACCAGCAGAGATTTGGTAGCGGGAGTTTGGTCCTACGAGCAGTACTTC. Residues: CATSRDLVAGVWSYEQYF.

The gene calls are TRBV5-6 and TRBJ1-1; 7 bases line up with TRBD1. This CDR3 comprises 18 residues. The V and J ends lost 0 bases and 5 bases, in that order; junction bases with no gene match: 16. Germline lookup yields CDR1 SGHDT and CDR2 YYEEEE. CDR3 sequence: CASSLAGSFKTGETEAFF. The CDR3 region has the DNA TGTGCCAGCAGCTTGGCTGGTAGCTTCAAAACAGGGGAGACTGAAGCTTTCTTT. The whole variable domain, remainder taken from reference TRBV5-6 and TRBJ1-1, is DAGVTQSPTHLIKTRGQQVTLRCSPKSGHDTVSWYQQALGQGPQFIFQYYEEEERQRGNFPDRFSGHQFPNYSSELNVNALLLGDSALYLCASSLAGSFKTGETEAFFGQGTRLTVV.

This chain uses TRBV19 with TRBJ2-2, with 12 bases lining up with TRBD1. The germline V gene encodes CDR1 LNHDA and CDR2 SQIVND (reference sequence). The V gene end was trimmed by 6 bases and the J gene end by 1 base; junction bases not matched to a gene: 6. This CDR3 spans 17 amino acids. In DNA form, the CDR3 reads TGTGCCAGTAGAAACCGGGACAGGGGGCGGAACACCGGGGAGCTGTTTTTT. Its protein is CASRNRDRGRNTGELFF.

This clone was seen once. V gene TRBV9 combines with J gene TRBJ1-2, with 7 bases lining up with TRBD1. CDR1 is SGDLS and CDR2 is YYNGEE in the germline V gene. With 3 bases clipped from V and 7 bases from J, the junction kept 6 bases outside the gene matches. The CDR3 contains 13 residues. In DNA, the CDR3 is TGTGCCAGCAGCGACGGGACAGTGGGTGGCTACACCTTC. It translates to CASSDGTVGGYTF. The variable domain in full, with the rest retrieved from reference TRBV9 and TRBJ1-2, is DSGVTQTPKHLITATGQRVTLRCSPRSGDLSVYWYQQSLDQGLQFLIQYYNGEERAKGNILERFSAQQFPDLHSELNLSSLELGDSALYFCASSDGTVGGYTFGSGTRLTVV.

The J gene is TRBJ2-3, the V gene TRBV13; TRBD2 aligns across 7 bases. V trimming: 5 bases; J trimming: 1 base; junction bases outside the gene matches: 6. CDR3 length: 15 residues. Germline V gene sequence: CDR1 PRHDT, CDR2 FYEKMQ (reference sequence). The CDR3 sequence: CASSQGGIGTDTQYF. The CDR3 DNA reads TGTGCCAGCAGCCAGGGAGGGATCGGCACAGATACGCAGTATTTT. Drawing the rest from reference TRBV13 and TRBJ2-3, the complete variable domain is AAGVIQSPRHLIKEKRETATLKCYPIPRHDTVYWYQQGPGQDPQFLISFYEKMQSDKGSIPDRFSAQQFSDYHSELNMSSLELGDSALYFCASSQGGIGTDTQYFGPGTRLTVL.

The V call is TRBV29-1, the J call TRBJ1-4; 10 positions match TRBD1. This CDR3 has 13 residues. J was trimmed by 7 bases and V by 1 base; bases with no gene match: 0. Germline values: CDR1 SQVTM, CDR2 ANQGSEA. CDR3 amino acids: CSVEGTGGEKLFF. In DNA, the CDR3 is TGCAGCGTTGAAGGGACAGGGGGTGAAAAACTGTTTTTT. Full variable domain (remainder filled in from reference TRBV29-1 and TRBJ1-4): SAVISQKPSRDICQRGTSLTIQCQVDSQVTMMFWYRQQPGQSLTLIATANQGSEATYESGFVIDKFPISRPNLTFSTLTVSNMSPEDSSIYLCSVEGTGGEKLFFGSGTQLSVL.

This clone was seen repeatedly, ten times or more. Here the CDR3 reads CASAQSRSDYGYTF. CDR3 DNA sequence: TGTGCCAGCGCGCAGTCCAGGAGTGACTATGGCTACACCTTC. V is TRBV7-2 and J is TRBJ1-2; no reliable D call. The CDR3 runs to 14 residues. Per the germline V gene, CDR1 is SGHTA and CDR2 is FQGNSA. The V end lost 8 bases, the J end lost 3 bases, and 16 bases lay between the germline ends. Drawing the rest from reference TRBV7-2 and TRBJ1-2, the complete variable domain is GAGVSQSPSNKVTEKGKDVELRCDPISGHTALYWYRQSLGQGLEFLIYFQGNSAPDKSGLPSDRFSAERTGGSVSTLTIQRTQQEDSAVYLCASAQSRSDYGYTFGSGTRLTVV.

The rearrangement uses TRBV27 and TRBJ2-7; 8 bases match TRBD2. V lost 6 bases to trimming and J lost 1 base; unmatched junction nucleotides: 11. Per the germline V gene, CDR1 is MNHEY and CDR2 is SMNVEV (reference sequence). CDR3 length equals 16 residues. The CDR3 here is CASSPSRGGLSYEQYF. The CDR3 DNA sequence: TGTGCCAGCAGCCCGTCCCGGGGGGGCCTTTCCTACGAGCAGTACTTC.

V usage is TRBV29-1 and J usage is TRBJ1-2, with a possible D match to TRBD1 (6 bases). The CDR3 is 14 amino acids. Trimming shortened V by 7 bases and J by 0 bases, and 15 bases separated the two germline ends. Germline V gene data show CDR1 as SQVTM and CDR2 as ANQGSEA. For the CDR3, the DNA is TGCAGCGCCGAAAATGACAGGACTAACTATGGCTACACCTTC. Translated, it gives CSAENDRTNYGYTF.

This clone appeared once. The CDR3 bases are TGCGCCAGCAGCCAAGATTTCGGACTAGCGGACCAAGAGACCCAGTACTTC. The encoded protein is CASSQDFGLADQETQYF. The gene calls are TRBV4-3 and TRBJ2-5; 10 positions agree with TRBD2. J was trimmed by 0 bases and V by 0 bases; bases with no gene match: 4. The CDR3 loop spans 17 amino acids. The germline V gene has CDR1 LGHNA and CDR2 YSLEER.

This rearrangement joins TRBV5-1 to TRBJ2-5; tentatively, D is TRBD2 (6 bases). The CDR3 totals 18 residues. Germline V gene lookup returns CDR1 SGHRS and CDR2 YFSETQ. V was pared by 0 bases and J by 3 bases, with 21 bases between. CDR3 DNA: TGCGCCAGCAGCTTGGCCTCCGCAGCCCGGGGGTTTAAAGAGACCCAGTACTTC. Its protein is CASSLASAARGFKETQYF.